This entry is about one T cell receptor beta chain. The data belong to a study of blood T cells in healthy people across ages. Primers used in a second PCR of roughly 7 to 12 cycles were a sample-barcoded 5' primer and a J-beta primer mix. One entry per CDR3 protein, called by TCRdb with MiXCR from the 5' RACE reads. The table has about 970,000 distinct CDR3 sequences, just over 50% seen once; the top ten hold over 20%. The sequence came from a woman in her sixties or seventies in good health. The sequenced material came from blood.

CDR3 coding DNA: TGCGCCAGCAGCCAAGATCTATTTGCGGGAGGAAGGGGTGGGCAGTACTTC. Translation: CASSQDLFAGGRGGQYF. The chain has TRBV4-3 and TRBJ2-7; 8 bases agree with TRBD2. The germline gives CDR1 LGHNA, CDR2 YSLEER. Germline trimming cut 0 bases from V and 9 bases from J; bases unmatched to any gene: 16. This CDR3 is built from 17 residues.